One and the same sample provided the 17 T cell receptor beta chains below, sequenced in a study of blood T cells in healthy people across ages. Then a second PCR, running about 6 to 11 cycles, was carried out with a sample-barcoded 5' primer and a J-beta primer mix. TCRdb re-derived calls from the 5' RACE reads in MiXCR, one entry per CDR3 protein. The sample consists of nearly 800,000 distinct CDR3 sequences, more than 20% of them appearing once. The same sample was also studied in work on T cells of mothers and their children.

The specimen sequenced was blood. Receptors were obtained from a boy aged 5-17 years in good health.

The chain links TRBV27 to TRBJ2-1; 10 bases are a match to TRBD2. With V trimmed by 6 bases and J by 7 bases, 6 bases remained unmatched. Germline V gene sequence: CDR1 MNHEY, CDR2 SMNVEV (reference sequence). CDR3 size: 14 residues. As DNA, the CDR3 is TGTGCCAGCAGAGAAGCGGGGGGGTTTAATGAGCAGTTCTTC. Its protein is CASREAGGFNEQFF.

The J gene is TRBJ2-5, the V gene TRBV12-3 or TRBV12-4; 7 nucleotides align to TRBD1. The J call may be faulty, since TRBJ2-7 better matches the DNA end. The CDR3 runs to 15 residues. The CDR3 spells CASNLNRGCPYEQYF. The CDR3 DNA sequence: TGTGCCAGTAATCTGAACAGGGGATGCCCCTACGAGCAGTACTTC.

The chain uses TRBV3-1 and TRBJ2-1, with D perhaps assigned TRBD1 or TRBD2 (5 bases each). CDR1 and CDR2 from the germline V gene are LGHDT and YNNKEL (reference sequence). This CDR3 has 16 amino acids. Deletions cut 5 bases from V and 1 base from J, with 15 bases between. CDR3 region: CASSMLGVRSYNEQFF. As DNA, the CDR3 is TGTGCCAGCAGCATGCTGGGGGTCAGGTCCTACAATGAGCAGTTCTTC.

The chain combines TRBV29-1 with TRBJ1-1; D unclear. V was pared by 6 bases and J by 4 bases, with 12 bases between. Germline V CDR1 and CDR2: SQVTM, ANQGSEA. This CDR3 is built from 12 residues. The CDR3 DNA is TGCAGCGTCGCCGGCAGCGTCACTGAAGCTTTCTTT. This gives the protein CSVAGSVTEAFF.

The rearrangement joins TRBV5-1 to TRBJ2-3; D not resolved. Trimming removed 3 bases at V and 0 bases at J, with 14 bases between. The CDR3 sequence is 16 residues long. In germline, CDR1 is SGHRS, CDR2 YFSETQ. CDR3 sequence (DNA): TGCGCCAGCAGCTGGAGTGTCACTGGCAGCACAGATACGCAGTATTTT. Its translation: CASSWSVTGSTDTQYF.

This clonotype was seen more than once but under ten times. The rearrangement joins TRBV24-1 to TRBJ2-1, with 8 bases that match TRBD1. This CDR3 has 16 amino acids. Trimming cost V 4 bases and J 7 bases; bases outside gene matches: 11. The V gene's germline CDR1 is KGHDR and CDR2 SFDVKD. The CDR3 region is CATSDPGQGSGNEQFF. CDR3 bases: TGTGCCACCAGTGACCCAGGACAGGGATCGGGGAATGAGCAGTTCTTC.

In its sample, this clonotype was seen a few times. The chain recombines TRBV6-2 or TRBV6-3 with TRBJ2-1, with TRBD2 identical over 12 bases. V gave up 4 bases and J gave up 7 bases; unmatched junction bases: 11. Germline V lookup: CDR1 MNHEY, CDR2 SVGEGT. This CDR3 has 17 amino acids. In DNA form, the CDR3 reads TGTGCCAGCAGTTCCAGACTAGCGGGAGTTGGGTGGAATGAGCAGTTCTTC. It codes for CASSSRLAGVGWNEQFF.

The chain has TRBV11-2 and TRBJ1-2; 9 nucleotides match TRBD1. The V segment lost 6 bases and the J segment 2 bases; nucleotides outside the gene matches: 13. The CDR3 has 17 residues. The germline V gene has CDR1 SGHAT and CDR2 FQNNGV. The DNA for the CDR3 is TGTGCCAGCAGTACCACCCCCCGGACAGGGGTAAACTATGGCTACACCTTC. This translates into CASSTTPRTGVNYGYTF.

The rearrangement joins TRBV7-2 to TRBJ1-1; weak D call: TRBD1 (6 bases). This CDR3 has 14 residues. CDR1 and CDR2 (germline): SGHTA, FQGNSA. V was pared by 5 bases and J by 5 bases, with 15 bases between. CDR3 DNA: TGTGCCAGCAGCACAGAGGGGGGGAGGACTGAAGCTTTCTTT. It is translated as CASSTEGGRTEAFF.

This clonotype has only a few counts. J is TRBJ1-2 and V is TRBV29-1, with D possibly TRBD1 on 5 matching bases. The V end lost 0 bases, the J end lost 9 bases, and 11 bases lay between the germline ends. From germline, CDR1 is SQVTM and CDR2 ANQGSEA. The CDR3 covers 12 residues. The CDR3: CSVEDSTGSYTF. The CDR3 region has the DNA TGCAGCGTTGAAGATTCCACAGGAAGCTACACCTTC. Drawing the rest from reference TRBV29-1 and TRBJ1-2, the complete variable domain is SAVISQKPSRDICQRGTSLTIQCQVDSQVTMMFWYRQQPGQSLTLIATANQGSEATYESGFVIDKFPISRPNLTFSTLTVSNMSPEDSSIYLCSVEDSTGSYTFGSGTRLTVV.

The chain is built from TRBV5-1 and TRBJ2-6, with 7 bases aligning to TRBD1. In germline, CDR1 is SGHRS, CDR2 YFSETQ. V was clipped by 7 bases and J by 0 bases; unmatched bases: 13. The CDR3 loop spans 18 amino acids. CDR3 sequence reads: CASSPWGQTSSGANVLTF. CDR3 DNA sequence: TGCGCCAGCTCCCCTTGGGGACAGACGAGCTCTGGGGCCAACGTCCTGACTTTC.

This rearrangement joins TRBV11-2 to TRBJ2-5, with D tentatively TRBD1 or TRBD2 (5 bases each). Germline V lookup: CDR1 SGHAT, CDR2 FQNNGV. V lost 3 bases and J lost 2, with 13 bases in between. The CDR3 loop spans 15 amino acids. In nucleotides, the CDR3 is TGTGCCAGCAGCTTTCACCGGGACCCTCAAGAGACCCAGTACTTC. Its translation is CASSFHRDPQETQYF.

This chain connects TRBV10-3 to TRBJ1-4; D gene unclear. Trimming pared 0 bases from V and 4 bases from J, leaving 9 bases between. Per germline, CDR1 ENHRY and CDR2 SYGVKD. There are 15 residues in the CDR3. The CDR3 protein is CAISESPSLNEKLFF. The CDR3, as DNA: TGTGCCATCAGTGAGTCTCCGAGTCTTAATGAAAAACTGTTTTTT.

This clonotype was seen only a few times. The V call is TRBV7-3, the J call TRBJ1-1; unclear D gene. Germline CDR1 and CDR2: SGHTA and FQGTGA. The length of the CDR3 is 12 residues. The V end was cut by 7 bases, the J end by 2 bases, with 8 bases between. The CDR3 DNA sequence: TGTGCCAGCACCCACCCTAACACTGAAGCTTTCTTT. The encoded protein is CASTHPNTEAFF.

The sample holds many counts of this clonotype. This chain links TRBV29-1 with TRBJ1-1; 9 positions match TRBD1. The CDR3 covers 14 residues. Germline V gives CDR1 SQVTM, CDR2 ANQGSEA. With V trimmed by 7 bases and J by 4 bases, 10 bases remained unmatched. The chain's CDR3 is CSGKDRGRTTEAFF. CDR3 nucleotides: TGCAGCGGTAAGGACAGGGGACGGACCACTGAAGCTTTCTTT.

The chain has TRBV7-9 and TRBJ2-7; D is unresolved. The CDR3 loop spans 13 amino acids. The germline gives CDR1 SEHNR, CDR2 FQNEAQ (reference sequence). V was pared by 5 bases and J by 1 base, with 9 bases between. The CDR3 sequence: CASSDTESYEQYF. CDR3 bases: TGTGCCAGCAGCGATACAGAATCCTACGAGCAGTACTTC.

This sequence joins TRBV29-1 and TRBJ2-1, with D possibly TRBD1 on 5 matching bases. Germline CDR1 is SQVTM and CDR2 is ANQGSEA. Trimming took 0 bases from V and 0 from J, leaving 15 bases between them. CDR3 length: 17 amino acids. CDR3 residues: CSVEDLIQDSSYNEQFF. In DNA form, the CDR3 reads TGCAGCGTTGAAGATCTTATACAGGATAGCTCCTACAATGAGCAGTTCTTC.